This T cell receptor (beta chain) stems from a study of cytomegalovirus exposure and HLA in healthy donors. Study as a whole: A later analysis reported the approximately 120 validation repertoires used the same platform as the roughly 700 first-cohort repertoires. Overall study findings and caveats: Reported performance of the classifier showed diagnosis of cytomegalovirus status with high specificity and sensitivity. Rarity held for most TCR sequences, but there were some public TCRs that occurred in many donors.

The CDR3 consists of 14 residues. CDR1 and CDR2 from the germline V gene are SGHRS and YFSETQ. Trimming cost V 2 bases and J 6 bases, with 15 bases left between them. Data came from immunoSEQ multiplex PCR; TCRdb stores just in-frame clones and leaves some out. The data contain approximately 80,000 clones, 80% to 95% of them seen just once; the ten biggest clones take up approximately 4%. With regard to this clone: Antigen unknown.

This chain joins TRBV5-1 and TRBJ2-7; D may be TRBD2 (5 bases). This receptor was identified in a woman younger than 45 in good health and CMV-seronegative. The sample consisted of PBMCs. The CDR3 nucleotides are TGCGCCAGCAGCTTATGGGAGACAAGCACCGAGCAGTACTTC. This sequence encodes CASSLWETSTEQYF.